The 21 T cell receptor beta chains in this list originate from one sample, sequenced in a study of cytomegalovirus exposure and HLA in healthy donors. 60 Vbeta and 13 Jbeta primers were used in PCR. Sequencing used immunoSEQ multiplex PCR; TCRdb keeps in-frame clones, though not all of them. The sample yields under 150,000 clones, approximately 80% seen once. The sample comprised PBMCs. These receptors were obtained from a man aged 50 to 59 in good health and CMV-seronegative.

The V and J genes are TRBV5-1 and TRBJ2-7; 7 bases align to TRBD2. CDR3 length equals 14 residues. Looked up from germline, CDR1 is SGHRS and CDR2 is YFSETQ. V dropped 6 bases and J dropped 0; count of bases not matched to a gene: 6. DNA of the CDR3: TGCGCCAGCAAGAAGGGCGGGAGCTCCTACGAGCAGTACTTC. As protein: CASKKGGSSYEQYF.

The chain joins TRBV5-1 to TRBJ1-3; TRBD1 matches at 7 bases. CDR3 size: 15 residues. V dropped 4 bases and J dropped 0; count of bases not matched to a gene: 4. Germline V CDR1 and CDR2: SGHRS, YFSETQ. The CDR3 DNA reads as TGCGCCAGCAGCGGATCAGGGGGCTCTGGAAACACCATATATTTT. Protein sequence: CASSGSGGSGNTIYF. Full variable domain (rest looked up from reference TRBV5-1 and TRBJ1-3): KAGVTQTPRYLIKTRGQQVTLSCSPISGHRSVSWYQQTPGQGLQFLFEYFSETQRNKGNFPGRFSGRQFSNSRSEMNVSTLELGDSALYLCASSGSGGSGNTIYFGEGSWLTVV.

The chain carries TRBV2 and TRBJ2-3; weak D call: TRBD2 (5 bases). The CDR3 loop spans 15 amino acids. V lost 4 bases, J lost 4 bases, and 15 bases lay in between. Germline CDR1 reads SNHLY; CDR2 reads FYNNEI. The DNA of the CDR3 is TGTGCCAGCAGTGTTTTATTGGGGAGTTCAGATACGCAGTATTTT. Translation: CASSVLLGSSDTQYF.

DNA of the CDR3: TGCGCCAGCAGTGAGTCAGCGAATCCGACTAGCGGATACGAGCAGTACTTC. This gives the protein CASSESANPTSGYEQYF. The V and J genes are TRBV10-2 and TRBJ2-7, with 9 positions matching TRBD2. This CDR3 is 17 amino acids long. The V segment lost 0 bases and the J segment 4 bases; nucleotides outside the gene matches: 10. The V gene's germline CDR1 is WSHSY and CDR2 SAAADI.

The rearrangement uses TRBV27 and TRBJ2-5, with 13 bases aligning to TRBD2. From germline, CDR1 is MNHEY and CDR2 SMNVEV (reference sequence). This CDR3 is built from 14 residues. Germline trimming cut 11 bases from V and 5 bases from J; bases unmatched to any gene: 8. CDR3 protein: CASTSGRAEETQYF. The CDR3 DNA is TGTGCCTCTACTAGCGGGAGGGCCGAGGAGACCCAGTACTTC.

The V gene is TRBV18, the J gene TRBJ1-1; tentative D call: TRBD1 (6 bases). V was trimmed by 3 bases and J by 0 bases, leaving 11 bases between them. The germline V gene has CDR1 KGHSH and CDR2 LQKENI. The CDR3 is made up of 15 amino acids. The CDR3 here is CASSPGTRMNTEAFF. In DNA, the CDR3 is TGTGCCAGCTCACCCGGGACACGAATGAACACTGAAGCTTTCTTT.

The CDR3 nucleotides are TGCGCCAGCAGCTACGGGACTAGCGGGAGCACAGATACGCAGTATTTT. Protein product: CASSYGTSGSTDTQYF. The J gene is TRBJ2-3, the V gene TRBV5-1; TRBD2 matches at 12 bases. The CDR3 length is 16 residues. Germline CDR1 reads SGHRS; CDR2 reads YFSETQ. The J segment lost 0 bases and the V segment lost 3 bases, leaving 2 bases of the junction unmatched. The complete variable domain, with remaining parts taken from reference TRBV5-1 and TRBJ2-3, reads KAGVTQTPRYLIKTRGQQVTLSCSPISGHRSVSWYQQTPGQGLQFLFEYFSETQRNKGNFPGRFSGRQFSNSRSEMNVSTLELGDSALYLCASSYGTSGSTDTQYFGPGTRLTVL.

This clone showed up many times. This chain connects TRBV11-2 to TRBJ2-1, with 7 bases matching TRBD1. In germline, CDR1 is SGHAT, CDR2 FQNNGV. V was pared by 4 bases and J by 9 bases, with 6 bases of the junction left unmatched. This CDR3 has 13 amino acids. The CDR3 DNA sequence: TGTGCCAGCAGCTCGAGGGACAGTGGTGAGCAGTTCTTC. Amino acids: CASSSRDSGEQFF.

The V call is TRBV5-1, the J call TRBJ2-7; a weak D match, TRBD1 (5 bases). V was shortened by 2 bases and J by 0 bases, with 9 bases between the two germline ends. Germline V lookup: CDR1 SGHRS, CDR2 YFSETQ. This CDR3 is built from 14 residues. The CDR3 sequence: CASSFDTGSYEQYF. The CDR3 DNA reads as TGCGCCAGCAGCTTCGACACAGGCTCCTACGAGCAGTACTTC.

This chain links TRBV6-5 with TRBJ2-7; TRBD1 matches at 8 bases. There are 13 residues in the CDR3. Germline V gene lookup returns CDR1 MNHEY and CDR2 SVGAGI. The V and J ends lost 5 bases and 2 bases, in that order; junction bases with no gene match: 2. This CDR3 is CASSGTGPYEQYF. The CDR3 DNA is TGTGCCAGCAGTGGGACAGGCCCCTACGAGCAGTACTTC.

The chain employs TRBV7-6 and TRBJ2-2, with D possibly matching TRBD2 (6 bases). This CDR3 has 15 residues. The germline CDR1 and CDR2 sequences are SGHVS and FNYEAQ. Trimming shortened V by 2 bases and J by 7 bases, and 14 bases separated the two germline ends. CDR3 in amino acids: CASSLYGSVGGELFF. CDR3 coding DNA: TGTGCCAGCAGCTTATACGGGAGTGTGGGCGGGGAGCTGTTTTTT.

The V and J genes are TRBV14 and TRBJ2-7; 10 nucleotides line up with TRBD1. Germline CDR1 and CDR2: SGHDN and FVKESK. CDR3 size: 16 residues. V lost 1 base and J lost 3; bases outside the gene matches: 6. CDR3 in amino acids: CASSQGIGTGVYEQYF. The DNA for the CDR3 is TGTGCCAGCAGCCAAGGCATCGGGACAGGGGTCTACGAGCAGTACTTC.

The chain combines TRBV29-1 with TRBJ2-2; weak D call: TRBD2 (5 bases). V was clipped by 4 bases and J by 7 bases, with 13 bases between them. Germline values: CDR1 SQVTM, CDR2 ANQGSEA. CDR3 size: 13 residues. CDR3 protein: CSVVVGAIGELFF. CDR3 nucleotide sequence: TGCAGCGTTGTTGTGGGAGCTATCGGGGAGCTGTTTTTT.

The chain carries TRBV11-2 and TRBJ2-7, with 9 bases lining up with TRBD1. Per the germline V gene, CDR1 is SGHAT and CDR2 is FQNNGV. The CDR3 runs to 15 residues. The J segment lost 6 bases and the V segment lost 5 bases, leaving 11 bases of the junction unmatched. This chain's CDR3 is CASSPTDRGRIEQYF. The CDR3 DNA is TGTGCCAGCAGCCCAACGGACAGGGGCCGAATCGAGCAGTACTTC.

This chain connects TRBV7-2 to TRBJ2-5, with 7 bases matching TRBD2. Germline CDR1 SGHTA, CDR2 FQGNSA. The V segment lost 3 bases and the J segment 5 bases; nucleotides outside the gene matches: 12. The length of the CDR3 is 16 residues. CDR3 protein: CASSLAPGGNRETQYF. The CDR3 region has the DNA TGTGCCAGCAGCTTGGCCCCGGGGGGAAATCGGGAGACCCAGTACTTC.

The genes are TRBV29-1 and TRBJ2-3; the match to TRBD2 covers 10 bases. The J segment lost 6 bases and the V segment lost 7 bases, leaving 10 bases of the junction unmatched. The germline CDR1 and CDR2 sequences are SQVTM and ANQGSEA. The length of the CDR3 is 14 residues. CDR3: CSAGLAERGDTQYF. In DNA, the CDR3 is TGCAGCGCTGGACTAGCGGAAAGGGGGGATACGCAGTATTTT.

This chain uses TRBV5-4 with TRBJ2-1; D might be TRBD1 (6 bases). The germline CDR1 and CDR2 sequences are SGHNT and YYREEE (reference sequence). Trimming removed 5 bases at V and 1 base at J, with 13 bases between. This CDR3 has 15 residues. The CDR3 here is CASRPVDRSYNEQFF. CDR3 bases: TGTGCCAGCAGGCCCGTCGACAGGTCCTACAATGAGCAGTTCTTC.

V and J are TRBV4-1 and TRBJ1-1; the match to TRBD1 covers 7 bases. Germline CDR1 is MGHRA and CDR2 is YSYEKL. V was pared by 3 bases and J by 3 bases, with 1 base of the junction left unmatched. The CDR3 is 13 residues long. The CDR3 loop reads CASSHTGDTEAFF. CDR3 in DNA: TGCGCCAGCAGCCATACAGGGGACACTGAAGCTTTCTTT.

The chain is built from TRBV10-3 and TRBJ2-7, with 10 bases fitting TRBD1. The V gene's germline CDR1 is ENHRY and CDR2 SYGVKD. With V trimmed by 6 bases and J by 0 bases, 5 bases remained unmatched. The CDR3 totals 15 residues. CDR3: CAIRGTGDASYEQYF. CDR3 sequence (DNA): TGTGCCATCAGAGGGACAGGGGATGCCTCCTACGAGCAGTACTTC.

The chain combines TRBV27 with TRBJ2-7, with TRBD2 matching 10 bases. CDR3 length: 14 amino acids. The germline V gene has CDR1 MNHEY and CDR2 SMNVEV (reference sequence). V lost 7 bases and J lost 5; bases outside the gene matches: 8. DNA for the CDR3: TGTGCCAGCAACCCTAGCGGGAGTTTAGACGAGCAGTACTTC. Translation: CASNPSGSLDEQYF.

This CDR3 is CASSLISRGGEQFF. The CDR3 DNA reads as TGTGCCAGCAGCTTAATTTCTCGGGGAGGTGAGCAGTTCTTC. The rearrangement joins TRBV7-2 to TRBJ2-1, with a weak D call TRBD2 (6 bases). Germline values: CDR1 SGHTA, CDR2 FQGNSA. The CDR3 totals 14 residues. The V end lost 2 bases, the J end lost 9 bases, and 14 bases lay between the germline ends.